Presented here are 22 T cell receptor beta chains from one specimen sequenced in a study of T cells in Graves' hyperthyroidism and ophthalmopathy. Amplification of TCR beta CDR3 regions was performed using RNA transcripts as template. HTBI primers were employed in a first-round RT-PCR of the TCR CDR3. TCRdb used MiXCR to reprocess the multiplex PCR reads, holding one entry per CDR3 protein. The table records roughly 400,000 distinct CDR3 sequences, 15% to 18% of them present only once. The sample comprised blood. The origin of the receptors is a woman younger than 35 with Graves' hyperthyroidism that later progressed to Graves' ophthalmopathy.

This clonotype has ten or more counts. The chain has TRBV30 and TRBJ1-1, with a possible D match to TRBD1 (6 bases). Germline CDR1 GTSNPN, CDR2 SVGIG (reference sequence). The ends were cut back, 5 bases at V and 2 bases at J, with 12 bases in the middle. CDR3 length: 13 residues. The CDR3 DNA sequence: TGTGCCTGGGATGGACAGCAAAACACTGAAGCTTTCTTT. Its translation: CAWDGQQNTEAFF.

This clonotype showed up many times. V is TRBV28 and J is TRBJ1-1, with a tentative D call TRBD1 (6 bases). This CDR3 has 17 amino acids. The germline CDR1 and CDR2 sequences are MDHEN and SYDVKM. Trimming shortened V by 4 bases and J by 0 bases, and 18 bases separated the two germline ends. This CDR3 reads CASSSQGAAFMNTEAFF. CDR3 DNA: TGTGCCAGCAGTTCACAGGGAGCTGCCTTCATGAACACTGAAGCTTTCTTT.

Only a few counts were recorded for this clonotype. This clone may be a read error of a much larger clone one base away. The chain combines TRBV12-5 with TRBJ2-3, with 15 bases that match TRBD2. V gave up 8 bases and J gave up 3 bases; unmatched junction bases: 6. CDR1 is LGHNT, CDR2 FRNRAP, per germline. The CDR3 is 16 amino acids. The CDR3 nucleotides read TGTGCTAGTAGACTCGGACTAGCGGGAGGGACAGATACGCAGTATTTT. It yields the protein CASRLGLAGGTDTQYF.

The V call is TRBV30, the J call TRBJ2-7; maybe TRBD2 (5 bases). V was trimmed by 0 bases and J by 5 bases, leaving 8 bases between them. There are 12 residues in the CDR3. CDR1 is GTSNPN, CDR2 SVGIG, per germline (reference sequence). CDR3 residues: CAWSVLGDEQYF. For the CDR3, the DNA is TGTGCCTGGAGTGTATTGGGAGACGAGCAGTACTTC.

This clonotype was picked up many times. V gene TRBV11-2 combines with J gene TRBJ2-3; D is possibly TRBD2 (5 bases). The V end was cut by 2 bases, the J end by 4 bases, with 19 bases between. Germline CDR1 SGHAT, CDR2 FQNNGV. This CDR3 region has 17 residues. CDR3 nucleotide sequence: TGTGCCAGCAGCTTACCGAAGCGGTCCAGCGGAGCAGATACGCAGTATTTT. This translates into CASSLPKRSSGADTQYF.

V usage is TRBV7-9 and J usage is TRBJ2-7, with TRBD2 as a possible D gene (7 bases). Per germline, CDR1 SEHNR and CDR2 FQNEAQ (reference sequence). The CDR3 has 16 amino acids. Trimming took off 0 bases at V and 1 base at J, with 13 bases between the two ends. The CDR3 protein is CASSLAGGRGSYEQYF. The CDR3 nucleotides are TGTGCCAGCAGCTTAGCGGGAGGGAGGGGGTCCTACGAGCAGTACTTC.

This clonotype was detected only a few times. V is TRBV4-1 and J is TRBJ1-1; TRBD1 might be the D (5 bases). V lost 0 bases and J lost 11, with 19 bases in between. The V gene's germline CDR1 is MGHRA and CDR2 YSYEKL. This CDR3 is built from 15 residues. The CDR3 nucleotides read TGCGCCAGCAGCCAAGAGCCAGGGCCCACCACCAGGGCTTTCTTT. Translation gives CASSQEPGPTTRAFF.

This clonotype was recorded many times. The CDR3 nucleotides read TGTGCCAGCAGTGAACGCCCGACTAGTGGAGAGACCCAGTACTTC. Translated: CASSERPTSGETQYF. The V and J genes are TRBV6-1 and TRBJ2-5, with a tentative D call TRBD2 (6 bases). The germline gives CDR1 MNHNS, CDR2 SASEGT. The ends were cut back, 2 bases at V and 4 bases at J, with 14 bases in the middle. This CDR3 is 15 amino acids long.

This clonotype was seen ten or more times. The genes are TRBV12-5 and TRBJ2-2; D is tentatively TRBD1 or TRBD2 (6 bases each). The CDR3 consists of 14 residues. Germline lookup yields CDR1 LGHNT and CDR2 FRNRAP. Trimming shortened V by 8 bases and J by 5 bases, and 15 bases separated the two germline ends. CDR3 coding DNA: TGTGCTAGTTCACTTGGGGGGCAGACCGGGGAGCTGTTTTTT. Amino acids: CASSLGGQTGELFF.

The chain joins TRBV5-6 to TRBJ1-5; no firm D call. The CDR3 has 14 residues. Trimming left V 4 bases short and J 1 base short, with 9 bases between. CDR1 and CDR2 from the germline V gene are SGHDT and YYEEEE. In nucleotides, the CDR3 is TGTGCCAGCAGCCTCAGCTTGAGCAATCAGCCCCAGCATTTT. This gives the protein CASSLSLSNQPQHF.

This clonotype has ten or more counts. The chain couples TRBV28 to TRBJ1-3; D is ambiguous. Trimming removed 5 bases from V and 4 bases from J, with 18 bases in between. CDR3 size: 16 residues. Per germline, CDR1 MDHEN and CDR2 SYDVKM. CDR3 DNA: TGTGCCAGCAGTCCATTTAAGAAGGTAGAGGGAAACACCATATATTTT. It yields the protein CASSPFKKVEGNTIYF. The whole variable domain, remainder taken from reference TRBV28 and TRBJ1-3, is DVKVTQSSRYLVKRTGEKVFLECVQDMDHENMFWYRQDPGLGLRLIYFSYDVKMKEKGDIPEGYSVSREKKERFSLILESASTNQTSMYLCASSPFKKVEGNTIYFGEGSWLTVV.

This clonotype showed up just a few times. For the CDR3, the DNA is TGTGCCATCAGTGAGTCATCAGGGACCCATGGCTACACCTTC. Its protein product is CAISESSGTHGYTF. V is TRBV10-3 and J is TRBJ1-2; TRBD1 might be the D (5 bases). The CDR3 runs to 14 residues. Trimming pared 0 bases from V and 6 bases from J, leaving 11 bases between. The germline V gene encodes CDR1 ENHRY and CDR2 SYGVKD.

This clonotype has at least ten counts. The J gene is TRBJ2-3, the V gene TRBV29-1; unclear D gene. CDR1 is SQVTM and CDR2 is ANQGSEA in the germline V gene. Trimming removed 2 bases at V and 0 bases at J, with 3 bases between. CDR3 length: 12 residues. Written as DNA, the CDR3 is TGCAGCGTTGAATCTAGCACAGATACGCAGTATTTT. It yields the protein CSVESSTDTQYF.

This clonotype appeared many times. V is TRBV28 and J is TRBJ1-2, with D uncertain. Germline V gene lookup returns CDR1 MDHEN and CDR2 SYDVKM. The CDR3 length is 13 residues. Trimming left V 3 bases short and J 4 bases short, with 9 bases between. CDR3 in amino acids: CASSFLGPYGYTF. Here the CDR3 DNA reads TGTGCCAGCAGTTTCTTGGGCCCCTATGGCTACACCTTC.

A word on this clonotype: A read error is possible here, since a much larger clone lies one base away. The V call is TRBV20-1, the J call TRBJ2-1; D is possibly TRBD1 or TRBD2 (5 bases each). The CDR3 runs 15 residues. Trimming took 5 bases from V and 0 from J, leaving 14 bases between them. Germline V lookup: CDR1 DFQATT, CDR2 SNEGSKA (reference sequence). CDR3 bases: TGCAGTGCTGGGACCGGACCAAGCTCCTACAATGAGCAGTTCTTC. Protein product: CSAGTGPSSYNEQFF.

The J gene is TRBJ1-2, the V gene TRBV4-1; D possibly corresponds to TRBD1 (5 bases). CDR1 MGHRA and CDR2 YSYEKL come from the germline V gene. The CDR3 runs 15 residues. The ends were cut back, 0 bases at V and 8 bases at J, with 16 bases in the middle. The CDR3 loop reads CASSQDGGGGDGYTF. The CDR3 nucleotides read TGCGCCAGCAGCCAAGATGGGGGTGGCGGGGACGGCTACACCTTC.

This clonotype was seen at least ten times. The gene calls are TRBV20-1 and TRBJ2-7; D not resolved. This CDR3 has 13 amino acids. Germline loops: CDR1 DFQATT, CDR2 SNEGSKA (reference sequence). V was cut by 5 bases and J by 0 bases, with 11 bases left in between. The CDR3 bases are TGCAGTGCTCCCCGGCCCCTCTCCTACGAGCAGTACTTC. Translation gives CSAPRPLSYEQYF.

This clonotype turned up a few times. The chain uses TRBV20-1 and TRBJ2-7, with 9 positions matching TRBD2. J lost 6 bases, V lost 7 bases, and 19 bases had no gene match. This CDR3 region has 16 residues. Germline loops: CDR1 DFQATT, CDR2 SNEGSKA (reference sequence). The CDR3 DNA is TGCAGTGGAGGTAGCGGGAGTTTTGTTAGGGGGGGCGAGCAGTACTTC. This gives the protein CSGGSGSFVRGGEQYF.

This clonotype was picked up a small number of times. This sequence joins TRBV9 and TRBJ2-3, with 7 bases lining up with TRBD1. This CDR3 comprises 16 residues. Germline V gene lookup returns CDR1 SGDLS and CDR2 YYNGEE. Trimming at V came to 0 bases and at J to 0 bases, leaving 4 bases not matched to a gene. The CDR3 region is CASSVGRDSSTDTQYF. The CDR3 DNA sequence: TGTGCCAGCAGCGTAGGCCGGGACAGTAGCACAGATACGCAGTATTTT.

This clonotype was picked up a small number of times. The V and J genes are TRBV19 and TRBJ1-2; the D gene is possibly TRBD1 (6 bases). The germline gives CDR1 LNHDA, CDR2 SQIVND (reference sequence). Trimming removed 9 bases from V and 6 bases from J, with 14 bases in between. This CDR3 is 12 amino acids long. CDR3 sequence (DNA): TGTGCCAGCAAAGGACAGCCAAATGGCTACACCTTC. It encodes CASKGQPNGYTF.

Concerning this clonotype itself: An end of the junction differs from the germline gene, which may be a read error. The V call is TRBV5-1, the J call TRBJ2-2; tentative D call: TRBD1 (7 bases). The CDR3 covers 16 residues. Germline V gives CDR1 SGHRS, CDR2 YFSETQ. The CDR3 spells CTSSLGGQTNTGELFF. The DNA for the CDR3 is TGCACCAGCAGCTTGGGGGGACAGACGAACACCGGGGAGCTGTTTTTT. Based on the CDR3 plus reference TRBV5-1 and TRBJ2-2, the full variable domain is KAGVTQTPRYLIKTRGQQVTLSCSPISGHRSVSWYQQTPGQGLQFLFEYFSETQRNKGNFPGRFSGRQFSNSRSEMNVSTLELGDSALYLCTSSLGGQTNTGELFFGEGSRLTVL.

This clonotype was detected ten times or more. The chain joins TRBV28 to TRBJ1-2; 7 bases line up with TRBD1. Trimming removed 4 bases from V and 5 bases from J; junction bases left unmatched: 7. The CDR3 covers 14 residues. CDR1 MDHEN and CDR2 SYDVKM come from the germline V gene. The CDR3 DNA follows: TGTGCCAGCAGTTCTCCGGGACAGAGATATGGCTACACCTTC. Translation: CASSSPGQRYGYTF.